Listed below are T cell receptor beta chains from one sample, sequenced in a study of T cell clones after liver transplantation. Data came from immunoSEQ multiplex PCR; TCRdb stores just in-frame clones and leaves some out. The data hold about 75,000 clones, with 80% to 85% observed a single time. This material consisted of CD4+ T cells from blood, taken roughly 48 months after liver transplant. The source is a human patient who received a liver transplant. Some T cells may possibly be graft donor cells. CDR3s include the opening cysteine and the closing phenylalanine or tryptophan. Fields, in order: D gene, J gene, V gene, clone size, CDR3 length, CDR3 protein, CDR3 DNA. A D gene is named only where the DNA matches it firmly. Size is omitted from some rows. Given values are once, few, many or a class for expanded clones.

D: TRBD2
J: TRBJ2-7
V: TRBV11-2
size: -
length: 15
CDR3: CASSFRLAETYEQYF
DNA: TGTGCCAGCAGCTTTAGACTAGCGGAGACCTACGAGCAGTACTTC

D: -
J: TRBJ2-7
V: TRBV19
size: -
length: 13
CDR3: CASSTGLWYEQYF
DNA: TGTGCCAGTAGTACGGGGCTGTGGTACGAGCAGTACTTC

D: TRBD1
J: TRBJ2-5
V: TRBV7-3
size: -
length: 15
CDR3: CASSPNRGLAETQYF
DNA: TGTGCCAGCAGCCCTAACAGGGGGCTGGCAGAGACCCAGTACTTC

D: TRBD2
J: TRBJ2-5
V: TRBV29-1
size: -
length: 13
CDR3: CSVAGRGWETQYF
DNA: TGCAGCGTTGCCGGGAGGGGGTGGGAGACCCAGTACTTC

D: TRBD1
J: TRBJ1-4
V: TRBV4-2
size: -
length: 17
CDR3: CASSQRQGLATNEKLFF
DNA: TGTGCCAGCAGCCAACGACAGGGGCTTGCAACTAATGAAAAACTGTTTTTT

D: -
J: TRBJ1-1
V: TRBV6-6
size: -
length: 13
CDR3: CASELVQGTEAFF
DNA: TGTGCCAGCGAGTTGGTGCAAGGCACTGAAGCTTTCTTT

D: -
J: TRBJ2-7
V: TRBV6-1
size: -
length: 15
CDR3: CASSEEAVRDYEQYF
DNA: TGTGCCAGCAGTGAAGAAGCGGTGAGGGACTACGAGCAGTACTTC

D: -
J: TRBJ1-1
V: TRBV5-6
size: -
length: 15
CDR3: CASSQTGTLNTEAFF
DNA: TGTGCCAGCAGCCAAACCGGGACACTGAACACTGAAGCTTTCTTT

D: -
J: TRBJ1-5
V: TRBV4-3
size: -
length: 15
CDR3: CASSQDGGGGQPQHF
DNA: TGCGCCAGCAGCCAAGACGGGGGAGGGGGGCAGCCCCAGCATTTT

D: -
J: TRBJ1-3
V: TRBV12-5
size: -
length: 15
CDR3: CASGPGLNSGNTIYF
DNA: TGTGCTAGTGGTCCAGGACTGAACTCTGGAAACACCATATATTTT

D: -
J: TRBJ2-1
V: TRBV7-3
size: -
length: 11
CDR3: CASSPDSEQFF
DNA: TGTGCCAGCAGCCCAGATAGTGAGCAGTTCTTC

D: -
J: TRBJ2-7
V: TRBV29-1
size: -
length: 12
CDR3: CSVALGSYEQYF
DNA: TGCAGCGTTGCTCTGGGCTCCTACGAGCAGTACTTC

D: TRBD1
J: TRBJ2-2
V: TRBV29-1
size: few
length: 15
CDR3: CSVNKGQGATGELFF
DNA: TGCAGCGTTAACAAGGGACAGGGGGCTACCGGGGAGCTGTTTTTT

D: -
J: TRBJ2-7
V: TRBV9
size: once
length: 14
CDR3: CASSVREFSYEQYF
DNA: TGTGCCAGCAGCGTTCGGGAATTCTCCTACGAGCAGTACTTC

D: -
J: TRBJ2-7
V: TRBV4-1
size: -
length: 16
CDR3: CASSQGGPRHLYEQYF
DNA: TGCGCCAGCAGCCAGGGGGGACCGCGGCATCTCTACGAGCAGTACTTC

D: TRBD1
J: TRBJ1-6
V: TRBV5-6
size: -
length: 17
CDR3: CASSLDPTGLRNSPLHF
DNA: TGTGCCAGCAGCTTGGACCCGACAGGGTTGAGGAATTCACCCCTCCACTTT

D: TRBD2
J: TRBJ2-1
V: TRBV5-1
size: -
length: 16
CDR3: CASSLLGTSGYNEQFF
DNA: TGCGCCAGCAGCTTGTTAGGGACTAGCGGTTACAATGAGCAGTTCTTC

D: -
J: TRBJ2-2
V: TRBV2
size: -
length: 12
CDR3: CASSETGGELFF
DNA: TGTGCCAGCAGTGAAACAGGGGGGGAGCTGTTTTTT

D: -
J: TRBJ2-1
V: TRBV9
size: -
length: 16
CDR3: CASSVAPTGHEGEQFF
DNA: TGTGCCAGCAGCGTAGCTCCAACCGGCCATGAAGGTGAGCAGTTCTTC

D: -
J: TRBJ1-2
V: TRBV4-1
size: -
length: 13
CDR3: CASSSRAGLGYTF
DNA: TGCGCCAGCAGCTCCAGGGCAGGGCTGGGCTACACCTTC

D: -
J: TRBJ1-5
V: TRBV2
size: -
length: 15
CDR3: CASSKEGLFGQPQHF
DNA: TGTGCCAGCAGCAAAGAGGGGTTGTTCGGACAGCCCCAGCATTTT

D: -
J: TRBJ1-5
V: TRBV7-9
size: -
length: 13
CDR3: CASSLDGNQPQHF
DNA: TGTGCCAGCAGCTTAGATGGCAATCAGCCCCAGCATTTT

D: -
J: TRBJ1-2
V: TRBV5-1
size: -
length: 17
CDR3: CASSFGGGLRDNYGYTF
DNA: TGCGCCAGCAGCTTCGGGGGAGGCTTAAGGGATAACTATGGCTACACCTTC

D: -
J: TRBJ2-7
V: TRBV6-1
size: -
length: 11
CDR3: CASLQDYEQYF
DNA: TGTGCCAGCCTTCAGGACTACGAGCAGTACTTC

D: -
J: TRBJ1-2
V: TRBV5-6
size: -
length: 11
CDR3: CASRGEGGYTF
DNA: TGTGCCAGCAGGGGTGAAGGAGGCTACACCTTC

D: -
J: TRBJ1-1
V: TRBV5-1
size: -
length: 14
CDR3: CASSPQGQGTEAFF
DNA: TGCGCCAGCAGCCCGCAGGGCCAAGGCACTGAAGCTTTCTTT

D: TRBD2
J: TRBJ2-5
V: TRBV29-1
size: few
length: 14
CDR3: CSVDVAGGGETQYF
DNA: TGCAGCGTTGATGTAGCGGGAGGTGGGGAGACCCAGTACTTC